One sample yielded the 24 T cell receptor beta chains listed below, sequenced in a study of blood T cell repertoires in COVID-19. The protocol was immunoSEQ multiplex PCR, while the TCRdb copy is restricted to in-frame clones and leaves out a portion. The sample records some 37,000 clones, 90% being singletons. Material: peripheral blood. These TCRs come from a man between 70 and 80 years old with acute or convalescent COVID-19.

The chain employs TRBV7-9 and TRBJ2-7; 12 nucleotides match TRBD2. Per germline, CDR1 SEHNR and CDR2 FQNEAQ (reference sequence). V was clipped by 6 bases and J by 6 bases; unmatched bases: 12. The CDR3 length is 16 residues. The DNA of the CDR3 is TGTGCCAGCAGACAAGGACTAGCGGGATCCAGCTCCGAGCAGTACTTC. It is translated as CASRQGLAGSSSEQYF.

This chain's CDR3 is CSASGQGANEKLFF. The CDR3, as DNA: TGCAGTGCTAGTGGTCAGGGGGCTAATGAAAAACTGTTTTTT. The chain carries TRBV20-1 and TRBJ1-4, with 7 bases lining up with TRBD1. Germline loops: CDR1 DFQATT, CDR2 SNEGSKA (reference sequence). The V and J ends lost 3 bases and 3 bases, in that order; junction bases with no gene match: 4. The CDR3 extends over 14 amino acids.

V and J are TRBV28 and TRBJ1-2, with 10 bases lining up with TRBD1. V trimming: 3 bases; J trimming: 7 bases; junction bases outside the gene matches: 8. The length of the CDR3 is 15 residues. CDR1 and CDR2 (germline): MDHEN, SYDVKM. The CDR3 reads CASSFAGQGDRGYTF. CDR3 nucleotide sequence: TGTGCCAGCAGTTTTGCCGGACAGGGGGATCGTGGCTACACCTTC.

This chain uses TRBV5-1 with TRBJ2-3, with TRBD2 matching over 11 bases. This CDR3 region has 16 residues. J lost 4 bases, V lost 0 bases, and 4 bases had no gene match. Germline V lookup: CDR1 SGHRS, CDR2 YFSETQ. The chain's CDR3 is CASSLVLAGGADTQYF. The CDR3 region has the DNA TGCGCCAGCAGCTTGGTCCTAGCGGGAGGAGCAGATACGCAGTATTTT.

The chain uses TRBV6-2 or TRBV6-3 and TRBJ2-1, with a weak D call TRBD1 (6 bases). CDR1 and CDR2 from the germline V gene are MNHEY and SVGEGT. Trimming removed 4 bases at V and 5 bases at J, with 18 bases between. This CDR3 has 16 residues. The CDR3 DNA follows: TGTGCCAGCAGTTTCGACGACAGGCGACCAAACAATGAGCAGTTCTTC. It translates to CASSFDDRRPNNEQFF.

The rearrangement links TRBV4-2 to TRBJ1-5, with 8 bases aligning to TRBD1. V lost 4 bases to trimming and J lost 7 bases; unmatched junction nucleotides: 3. The CDR3 contains 13 residues. Per germline, CDR1 LGHNA and CDR2 YNFKEQ. The CDR3 loop is CASSPDRGQPQHF. The CDR3 DNA follows: TGTGCCAGCAGCCCAGACAGGGGACAGCCCCAGCATTTT.

Comments on this clone: Its ends do not fully match the called genes, so a read error is possible. The chain employs TRBV7-7 and TRBJ1-1, with 9 bases aligning to TRBD1. The germline V gene has CDR1 SSHAT and CDR2 FNYEAQ (reference sequence). The CDR3 length is 16 residues. For the CDR3, the DNA is TGTGCTAGCAGCCCCCCGGGACAGGGATTGAACACTGAAGCTTTCTTT. This encodes CASSPPGQGLNTEAFF.

V is TRBV7-3 and J is TRBJ2-7, with D possibly being TRBD1 (5 bases). Trimming cost V 5 bases and J 0 bases, with 17 bases left between them. The CDR3 is 16 residues long. Germline values: CDR1 SGHTA, CDR2 FQGTGA. This chain's CDR3 is CASSPSPTGNSYEQYF. The CDR3 DNA follows: TGTGCCAGCAGCCCCAGCCCCACAGGAAACTCCTACGAGCAGTACTTC.

The chain recombines TRBV7-8 with TRBJ1-3; weak D call: TRBD1 (6 bases). The CDR3 has 15 residues. Trimming removed 0 bases at V and 4 bases at J, with 10 bases between. Germline V gene lookup returns CDR1 SGHVS and CDR2 FQNEAQ. The DNA for the CDR3 is TGTGCCAGCAGCTTAGCAAGACAGGCAGGAAACACCATATATTTT. Translating it yields CASSLARQAGNTIYF.

The chain carries TRBV7-6 and TRBJ2-7; possibly TRBD2 for D (6 bases). Trimming left V 2 bases short and J 7 bases short, with 21 bases between. The germline V gene has CDR1 SGHVS and CDR2 FNYEAQ. This CDR3 is 16 amino acids long. The CDR3 DNA follows: TGTGCCAGCAGCTTATCTGGAGGGAGTGGGGTTTTTGAGCAGTACTTC. Translating it yields CASSLSGGSGVFEQYF.

This chain joins TRBV6-5 and TRBJ2-3; 10 positions match TRBD2. From germline, CDR1 is MNHEY and CDR2 SVGAGI. J lost 8 bases, V lost 9 bases, and 8 bases had no gene match. The CDR3 extends over 13 amino acids. The CDR3 sequence: CARASLAGVTQYF. The CDR3 nucleotides are TGTGCCAGGGCGTCGCTAGCGGGAGTTACGCAGTATTTT.

The chain employs TRBV27 and TRBJ1-1; no definite D call. The CDR3 runs 13 residues. V shed 2 bases and J shed 1 base, with 5 bases lying between them. The V gene's germline CDR1 is MNHEY and CDR2 SMNVEV (reference sequence). The CDR3 sequence is CASSLNGNTEAFF. Here the CDR3 DNA reads TGTGCCAGCAGTTTAAACGGGAACACTGAAGCTTTCTTT.

The sample holds a few counts of this clone. This chain's CDR3 is CASSDQFGGREKLFF. CDR3 bases: TGTGCCAGCAGCGATCAATTCGGGGGTCGGGAAAAACTGTTTTTT. The chain is built from TRBV7-9 and TRBJ1-4, with a possible D match to TRBD1 (5 bases). From germline, CDR1 is SEHNR and CDR2 FQNEAQ (reference sequence). V lost 5 bases and J lost 8, with 18 bases in between. The CDR3 contains 15 residues.

CDR3 DNA: TGTGCCAGTAGTCTTGGCACCGTCTATGGCTACACCTTC. It specifies CASSLGTVYGYTF. J is TRBJ1-2 and V is TRBV19; D is unclear. Trimming stripped 5 bases from V and 4 bases from J, with 11 bases between. Looked up from germline, CDR1 is LNHDA and CDR2 is SQIVND (reference sequence). This CDR3 spans 13 amino acids.

The rearrangement links TRBV5-1 to TRBJ2-1; 9 nucleotides match TRBD1. With 1 base clipped from V and 8 bases from J, the junction kept 4 bases outside the gene matches. The CDR3 loop spans 14 amino acids. Germline values: CDR1 SGHRS, CDR2 YFSETQ. The CDR3 nucleotides read TGCGCCAGCAGCTTGAGTACAGGGGGCTATGAGCAGTTCTTC. Amino acids: CASSLSTGGYEQFF.

The chain is built from TRBV7-8 and TRBJ2-2; 9 nucleotides agree with TRBD1. V trimming: 5 bases; J trimming: 4 bases; junction bases outside the gene matches: 8. The CDR3 covers 16 residues. The germline CDR1 and CDR2 sequences are SGHVS and FQNEAQ. DNA for the CDR3: TGTGCCAGCAGCCCCCCTCGGACAGGGGTCACCGGGGAGCTGTTTTTT. Translated: CASSPPRTGVTGELFF.

This clone was detected once. This chain joins TRBV28 and TRBJ2-7; 7 positions agree with TRBD2. This CDR3 comprises 15 residues. V lost 6 bases and J lost 2; bases outside the gene matches: 10. From germline, CDR1 is MDHEN and CDR2 SYDVKM. CDR3 region: CASSPPGAGAYEQYF. CDR3 bases: TGTGCCAGCAGCCCCCCCGGGGCGGGGGCCTACGAGCAGTACTTC. The variable domain in full, completed from reference TRBV28 and TRBJ2-7, reads DVKVTQSSRYLVKRTGEKVFLECVQDMDHENMFWYRQDPGLGLRLIYFSYDVKMKEKGDIPEGYSVSREKKERFSLILESASTNQTSMYLCASSPPGAGAYEQYFGPGTRLTVT.

This chain joins TRBV5-8 and TRBJ2-1, with 14 bases fitting TRBD2. This CDR3 has 18 amino acids. Germline V CDR1 and CDR2: SGHTS, YDEGEE. The V gene end was trimmed by 4 bases and the J gene end by 1 base; junction bases not matched to a gene: 7. The CDR3 spells CASSPTSGRAQSYNEQFF. The CDR3 coding sequence is TGTGCCAGCAGCCCGACTAGCGGGAGGGCCCAGTCCTACAATGAGCAGTTCTTC.

This sequence joins TRBV25-1 and TRBJ1-4, with D possibly TRBD1 on 5 matching bases. The CDR3 consists of 13 residues. Trimming left V 7 bases short and J 5 bases short, with 11 bases between. The germline V gene has CDR1 MGHDK and CDR2 SYGVNS. The CDR3 spells CASTTGVNEKLFF. DNA of the CDR3: TGTGCCAGCACCACAGGTGTAAATGAAAAACTGTTTTTT. Complete variable domain (other parts from reference TRBV25-1 and TRBJ1-4): EADIYQTPRYLVIGTGKKITLECSQTMGHDKMYWYQQDPGMELHLIHYSYGVNSTEKGDLSSESTVSRIRTEHFPLTLESARPSHTSQYLCASTTGVNEKLFFGSGTQLSVL.

This clone was recorded once. The rearrangement uses TRBV6-2 or TRBV6-3 and TRBJ1-1, with TRBD1 identical over 12 bases. Germline-derived CDR1 and CDR2 are MNHEY and SVGEGT. With 5 bases clipped from V and 4 bases from J, the junction kept 14 bases outside the gene matches. The length of the CDR3 is 18 residues. The CDR3 is CASSDGTGGFPEVTEAFF. CDR3 nucleotides: TGTGCCAGCAGTGATGGGACAGGGGGCTTCCCCGAGGTCACTGAAGCTTTCTTT.

The chain uses TRBV14 and TRBJ2-7, with D possibly TRBD2 on 6 matching bases. In germline, CDR1 is SGHDN, CDR2 FVKESK. The CDR3 is 14 amino acids. Between the trimmed V and J ends, which lost 1 base and 4 bases, there was a span of 11 bases. The CDR3 region has the DNA TGTGCCAGCAGCCAAGGACTAGTCAGATACGAGCAGTACTTC. Residues: CASSQGLVRYEQYF.

V is TRBV27 and J is TRBJ2-7; 8 positions match TRBD2. The J segment lost 7 bases and the V segment lost 7 bases, leaving 15 bases of the junction unmatched. This CDR3 comprises 15 residues. Per germline, CDR1 MNHEY and CDR2 SMNVEV (reference sequence). The CDR3 here is CASILSGSFGGEQYF. The DNA for the CDR3 is TGTGCCAGCATCCTCAGCGGGAGCTTCGGCGGGGAGCAGTACTTC.

By frequency in the sample, this clone is medium-sized. This rearrangement joins TRBV9 to TRBJ2-7; tentative D call: TRBD2 (6 bases). The CDR3 consists of 16 residues. Trimming stripped 0 bases from V and 1 base from J, with 14 bases between. CDR1 and CDR2 from the germline V gene are SGDLS and YYNGEE. The CDR3 loop reads CASSVATTGDSYEQYF. The CDR3 region has the DNA TGTGCCAGCAGCGTAGCTACGACGGGGGATTCCTACGAGCAGTACTTC.

Here the CDR3 reads CASSSDSTSYEQYF. CDR3 in DNA: TGCGCCAGCAGCTCCGACAGTACATCTTACGAGCAGTACTTC. The chain joins TRBV5-1 to TRBJ2-7, with TRBD1 as a possible D gene (5 bases). The germline V gene encodes CDR1 SGHRS and CDR2 YFSETQ. V was trimmed by 3 bases and J by 4 bases, leaving 14 bases between them. CDR3 length: 14 amino acids.